The 18 T cell receptor beta chains reported below all come from one sample, sequenced in a study of beta chain features in type 1 diabetes. Expressed TCRB transcripts were sequenced, since all the RNA that had been isolated was reverse transcribed. Assay: immunoSEQ multiplex PCR; the TCRdb copy retains only in-frame clones and omits some. The sample comprises hundreds of thousands of clones, around a sixth of which are singletons, and under 0.095% rests with the top ten. The sample consisted of naive CD4+ T cells from blood. The receptors come from a man younger than 35 in good health.

V is TRBV6-5 and J is TRBJ2-3; no clear D gene. V was pared by 0 bases and J by 6 bases, with 10 bases between. CDR3 size: 14 residues. From germline, CDR1 is MNHEY and CDR2 SVGAGI. CDR3 nucleotides: TGTGCCAGCAGTTACTCGACCGCTACGGATACGCAGTATTTT. Translation gives CASSYSTATDTQYF.

Only a few counts were recorded for this clone. The J gene is TRBJ1-5, the V gene TRBV21-1. TRBV21-1 is designated a pseudogene. The CDR3 totals 16 residues. The DNA for the CDR3 is TGTGCCAGCAGCAACGGACGGAAGCTGGGGAATCAGCCCCAGCATTTT. Translated, it gives CASSNGRKLGNQPQHF.

The genes are TRBV20-1 and TRBJ1-1; D ambiguous. Trimming stripped 4 bases from V and 0 bases from J, with 3 bases between. From germline, CDR1 is DFQATT and CDR2 SNEGSKA (reference sequence). The CDR3 length is 11 residues. CDR3 region: CSANMNTEAFF. In nucleotides, the CDR3 is TGCAGTGCTAACATGAACACTGAAGCTTTCTTT.

This clone has only a few counts. This chain joins TRBV7-6 and TRBJ2-5, with 10 nucleotides matching TRBD1. This CDR3 has 15 residues. Trimming at V came to 11 bases and at J to 4 bases, leaving 13 bases not matched to a gene. Germline V lookup: CDR1 SGHVS, CDR2 FNYEAQ. This CDR3 is CAGSPGTGVRETQYF. DNA for the CDR3: TGTGCCGGAAGTCCTGGGACAGGGGTCCGAGAGACCCAGTACTTC.

This clone was seen a handful of times. V usage is TRBV5-1 and J usage is TRBJ2-3, with a tentative D call TRBD2 (5 bases). Trimming removed 2 bases from V and 6 bases from J, with 13 bases in between. Germline V gives CDR1 SGHRS, CDR2 YFSETQ. The CDR3 is made up of 14 amino acids. The CDR3 nucleotides read TGCGCCAGCAGCTTAATTTTAGGCGGGGATACGCAGTATTTT. Its translation: CASSLILGGDTQYF.

The DNA for the CDR3 is TGTGCCAGCAGTGTTATAGCGACTAGCGGGGGCTACGAGCAGTACTTC. Translation: CASSVIATSGGYEQYF. The rearrangement joins TRBV6-1 to TRBJ2-7; 12 nucleotides agree with TRBD2. The CDR3 is 16 residues long. Trimming took 4 bases from V and 3 from J; bases not matched to a gene: 7. Germline loops: CDR1 MNHNS, CDR2 SASEGT.

This chain uses TRBV5-1 with TRBJ2-7; possible D gene TRBD1, 5 bases. CDR1 SGHRS and CDR2 YFSETQ come from the germline V gene. Deletions cut 0 bases from V and 0 bases from J, with 13 bases between. The CDR3 extends over 16 amino acids. The CDR3 DNA follows: TGCGCCAGCAGCTTGGTGTGGCAGGGTCTCTCCTACGAGCAGTACTTC. Its translation: CASSLVWQGLSYEQYF.

This clone was seen only a few times. The rearrangement uses TRBV29-1 and TRBJ1-1; 7 nucleotides line up with TRBD1. From germline, CDR1 is SQVTM and CDR2 ANQGSEA. With 6 bases clipped from V and 2 bases from J, the junction kept 21 bases outside the gene matches. The CDR3 length is 18 residues. DNA for the CDR3: TGCAGCGTGGCCCAACAAGAGTCGCGGGACAGCCTAAACACTGAAGCTTTCTTT. It translates to CSVAQQESRDSLNTEAFF.

The genes are TRBV7-3 and TRBJ2-1, with D hard to call. The CDR3 extends over 15 amino acids. Germline loops: CDR1 SGHTA, CDR2 FQGTGA. V was trimmed by 2 bases and J by 2 bases, leaving 10 bases between them. The CDR3 nucleotides read TGTGCCAGCAGCTTACAAGGGTCAGCCTACAATGAGCAGTTCTTC. Translating gives CASSLQGSAYNEQFF. The variable domain in full, with the rest retrieved from reference TRBV7-3 and TRBJ2-1, is GAGVSQTPSNKVTEKGKYVELRCDPISGHTALYWYRQSLGQGPEFLIYFQGTGAADDSGLPNDRFFAVRPEGSVSTLKIQRTERGDSAVYLCASSLQGSAYNEQFFGPGTRLTVL.

The gene calls are TRBV4-3 and TRBJ1-4; a possible D gene is TRBD1 (5 bases). The ends were cut back, 1 base at V and 8 bases at J, with 11 bases in the middle. Germline values: CDR1 LGHNA, CDR2 YSLEER. This CDR3 has 14 amino acids. CDR3 nucleotides: TGCGCCAGCAGCCAAGGACCCTGGGACGAAAAACTGTTTTTT. Translation: CASSQGPWDEKLFF.

The J gene is TRBJ2-5, the V gene TRBV19; D is unresolved. V was trimmed by 5 bases and J by 4 bases, leaving 11 bases between them. This CDR3 region has 13 residues. The germline CDR1 and CDR2 sequences are LNHDA and SQIVND (reference sequence). The CDR3 sequence: CASSGPPTETQYF. The CDR3 DNA reads TGTGCCAGTAGTGGCCCGCCCACAGAGACCCAGTACTTC.

The chain employs TRBV10-3 and TRBJ2-1, with 7 positions matching TRBD1. CDR3 length equals 14 residues. V lost 8 bases, J lost 6 bases, and 10 bases stayed unmatched. The germline gives CDR1 ENHRY, CDR2 SYGVKD. CDR3 protein: CAIRTGTVTNEQFF. In DNA, the CDR3 is TGTGCCATCCGAACCGGGACAGTGACCAATGAGCAGTTCTTC.

This clone has a handful of counts. This chain links TRBV29-1 with TRBJ2-4; 7 bases are a match to TRBD2. Germline loops: CDR1 SQVTM, CDR2 ANQGSEA. J lost 6 bases, V lost 5 bases, and 4 bases had no gene match. The CDR3 runs to 12 residues. The CDR3 sequence is CSVSGDGNIQYF. The CDR3 nucleotides read TGCAGCGTTAGCGGGGATGGAAACATTCAGTACTTC.

V usage is TRBV11-3 and J usage is TRBJ2-1; TRBD2 agrees at 7 bases. CDR3 length equals 17 residues. Germline CDR1 SGHNT, CDR2 YENEEA. V was pared by 5 bases and J by 0 bases, with 10 bases of the junction left unmatched. The CDR3 nucleotides read TGTGCCAGCAGCCGCGGGGGTAGCGGCAGCTCCTACAATGAGCAGTTCTTC. It yields the protein CASSRGGSGSSYNEQFF.

This clone turned up a few times. This sequence joins TRBV4-3 and TRBJ2-2; a weak D match, TRBD2 (7 bases). V shed 4 bases and J shed 1 base, with 19 bases lying between them. Germline CDR1 and CDR2: LGHNA and YSLEER. This CDR3 has 18 amino acids. The CDR3 loop is CASSRRGGLVGNTGELFF. CDR3 nucleotides: TGCGCCAGCAGCCGTAGGGGGGGCCTGGTGGGGAACACCGGGGAGCTGTTTTTT.

In its sample, this clone was seen a few times. The chain couples TRBV5-1 to TRBJ1-1; D uncertain. Germline values: CDR1 SGHRS, CDR2 YFSETQ. The CDR3 consists of 13 residues. Trimming cost V 7 bases and J 2 bases, with 12 bases left between them. The CDR3, as DNA: TGCGCCAGCGGCGGTACTTTAAACACTGAAGCTTTCTTT. It yields the protein CASGGTLNTEAFF.

This clone was seen a few times. This chain uses TRBV18 with TRBJ2-6, with 11 bases that match TRBD1. V was clipped by 2 bases and J by 2 bases; unmatched bases: 8. This CDR3 comprises 19 residues. CDR1 is KGHSH, CDR2 LQKENI, per germline. DNA for the CDR3: TGTGCCAGCTCACCAAGGCTCGGACAGGGGGCAACTGGGGCCAACGTCCTGACTTTC. Protein: CASSPRLGQGATGANVLTF.

This clone was detected a few times. The chain uses TRBV25-1 and TRBJ1-2, with a weak D call TRBD1 (6 bases). The CDR3 consists of 15 residues. Between the trimmed V and J ends, which lost 1 base and 4 bases, there was a span of 13 bases. Germline-derived CDR1 and CDR2 are MGHDK and SYGVNS. CDR3: CASSESGGRSYGYTF. The CDR3 bases are TGTGCCAGCAGTGAATCCGGGGGGCGTAGCTATGGCTACACCTTC.